The next 28 T cell receptor beta chains were all read from a single sample in a study of blood T cell repertoires in COVID-19. Method: immunoSEQ multiplex PCR; TCRdb's copy keeps in-frame clones and lacks some. Of 250,000 or so clones listed, around 84% were seen once; the top ten hold roughly 1.7%. Sequenced input: PBMCs or T cells enriched from blood (not recorded which). These receptors originate from a woman aged 50 to 60 who had recovered from COVID-19.

The chain couples TRBV2 to TRBJ2-7; D might be TRBD1 (6 bases). V was clipped by 2 bases and J by 4 bases, with 12 bases between them. The CDR3 is made up of 14 amino acids. Germline V lookup: CDR1 SNHLY, CDR2 FYNNEI. The CDR3 DNA reads TGTGCCAGCAGTGAAACCAGGGGCGGTTACGAGCAGTACTTC. Its translation is CASSETRGGYEQYF.

The chain uses TRBV29-1 and TRBJ1-2; the D gene is possibly TRBD1 (6 bases). The CDR3 extends over 16 amino acids. V gave up 3 bases and J gave up 3 bases, with 20 bases separating them. Germline-derived CDR1 and CDR2 are SQVTM and ANQGSEA. In DNA, the CDR3 is TGCAGCGTTGATGGGGAAGGCGTCAGGGGAGACTATGGCTACACCTTC. Protein sequence: CSVDGEGVRGDYGYTF.

The chain uses TRBV3-1 (or the pseudogene TRBV3-2) and TRBJ1-1; D is undetermined. Germline V gene data show CDR1 as LGHDT and CDR2 as YNNKEL (reference sequence). This CDR3 is built from 13 residues. V lost 2 bases and J lost 3, with 7 bases in between. This CDR3 is CASSQIGDTEAFF. CDR3 bases: TGTGCCAGCAGCCAAATCGGGGACACTGAAGCTTTCTTT.

This sequence joins TRBV19 and TRBJ2-3; 9 positions agree with TRBD2. Germline loops: CDR1 LNHDA, CDR2 SQIVND (reference sequence). This CDR3 has 17 amino acids. The J segment lost 2 bases and the V segment lost 0 bases, leaving 6 bases of the junction unmatched. The CDR3 nucleotides read TGTGCCAGTAGTATAGATGAAAGACTAGCGGTCACAGATACGCAGTATTTT. It encodes CASSIDERLAVTDTQYF.

The J gene is TRBJ1-2, the V gene TRBV28; D might be TRBD1 (6 bases). V was cut by 9 bases and J by 8 bases, with 19 bases left in between. This CDR3 contains 13 residues. Germline V gene data show CDR1 as MDHEN and CDR2 as SYDVKM. This chain's CDR3 is CASTGSNWGGYTF. For the CDR3, the DNA is TGTGCCAGTACAGGGAGCAATTGGGGGGGCTACACCTTC.

V and J are TRBV19 and TRBJ1-4; D gene unclear. The CDR3 is 17 residues long. Germline loops: CDR1 LNHDA, CDR2 SQIVND (reference sequence). V lost 5 bases, J lost 5 bases, and 21 bases lay in between. As DNA, the CDR3 is TGTGCCAGTAGTCACTTGGGCAGGATTTCTTTGAATGAAAAACTGTTTTTT. It encodes CASSHLGRISLNEKLFF.

The chain uses TRBV7-9 and TRBJ2-2, with 7 bases fitting TRBD2. The CDR3 consists of 17 residues. Trimming at V came to 0 bases and at J to 0 bases, leaving 4 bases not matched to a gene. Germline V gene sequence: CDR1 SEHNR, CDR2 FQNEAQ (reference sequence). DNA for the CDR3: TGTGCCAGCAGCTTAGCCGGGGGGACGTCGAACACCGGGGAGCTGTTTTTT. It encodes CASSLAGGTSNTGELFF.

In its sample, this clone was seen a few times. CDR3 nucleotides: TGTGCCAGCTCCCGGGGGACCCCTACTTTAGTAAACTATGGCTACACCTTC. Encoded protein: CASSRGTPTLVNYGYTF. The rearrangement uses TRBV7-9 and TRBJ1-2, with D perhaps matching TRBD1 (5 bases). Trimming took 8 bases from V and 2 from J, leaving 24 bases between them. The CDR3 is 17 amino acids. Germline CDR1 reads SEHNR; CDR2 reads FQNEAQ (reference sequence). The variable domain in full, with the rest retrieved from reference TRBV7-9 and TRBJ1-2, is DTGVSQNPRHKITKRGQNVTFRCDPISEHNRLYWYRQTLGQGPEFLTYFQNEAQLEKSRLLSDRFSAERPKGSFSTLEIQRTEQGDSAMYLCASSRGTPTLVNYGYTFGSGTRLTVV.

The V and J genes are TRBV28 and TRBJ1-2; tentative D call: TRBD1 (5 bases). V was cut by 4 bases and J by 4 bases, with 13 bases left in between. The germline CDR1 and CDR2 sequences are MDHEN and SYDVKM. The CDR3 has 14 residues. The CDR3 region is CASSSGLKSYGYTF. CDR3 nucleotide sequence: TGTGCCAGCAGTTCAGGGCTAAAGAGCTATGGCTACACCTTC.

This clone was observed a single time. The chain combines TRBV4-2 with TRBJ1-5; no definite D call. V was pared by 1 base and J by 0 bases, with 7 bases between. Germline lookup yields CDR1 LGHNA and CDR2 YNFKEQ. There are 15 residues in the CDR3. CDR3 residues: CASSQVTISNQPQHF. The CDR3 nucleotides read TGTGCCAGCAGCCAAGTCACAATTAGCAATCAGCCCCAGCATTTT.

This clone was picked up a small number of times. V and J are TRBV6-2 or TRBV6-3 and TRBJ1-1; D gene ambiguous. The CDR3 is 12 residues long. The ends were cut back, 6 bases at V and 5 bases at J, with 10 bases in the middle. Germline loops: CDR1 MNHEY, CDR2 SVGEGT. CDR3 sequence (DNA): TGTGCCAGCAGCGTACTATCGACTGAAGCTTTCTTT. Protein product: CASSVLSTEAFF.

The chain joins TRBV29-1 to TRBJ1-2; TRBD1 agrees at 9 bases. Germline V gene lookup returns CDR1 SQVTM and CDR2 ANQGSEA. The V and J ends lost 4 bases and 5 bases, in that order; junction bases with no gene match: 5. The CDR3 has 13 residues. The CDR3 coding sequence is TGCAGCGTTGCACAGGGGGCGGGGTATGGCTACACCTTC. It translates to CSVAQGAGYGYTF.

This sequence joins TRBV5-1 and TRBJ1-6, with 8 nucleotides matching TRBD1. There are 15 residues in the CDR3. Germline V gene lookup returns CDR1 SGHRS and CDR2 YFSETQ. V lost 4 bases and J lost 7; bases outside the gene matches: 7. CDR3 coding DNA: TGCGCCAGCAGCCCATGGACAGGGTACAATTCACCCCTCCACTTT. Its protein product is CASSPWTGYNSPLHF.

The genes are TRBV30 and TRBJ2-7; 9 positions agree with TRBD2. Trimming removed 5 bases from V and 2 bases from J; junction bases left unmatched: 13. Per the germline V gene, CDR1 is GTSNPN and CDR2 is SVGIG (reference sequence). This CDR3 has 16 amino acids. In DNA, the CDR3 is TGTGCCTGGTCTAGACTAGCGGAAAGCCCAACCTACGAGCAGTACTTC. It codes for CAWSRLAESPTYEQYF. Variable domain in full (rest from reference TRBV30 and TRBJ2-7): SQTIHQWPATLVQPVGSPLSLECTVEGTSNPNLYWYRQAAGRGLQLLFYSVGIGQISSEVPQNLSASRPQDRQFILSSKKLLLSDSGFYLCAWSRLAESPTYEQYFGPGTRLTVT.

The chain links TRBV4-1 to TRBJ2-1; TRBD1 is a possible D gene (6 bases). The CDR3 sequence is 12 residues long. Trimming took off 3 bases at V and 12 bases at J, with 12 bases between the two ends. Germline values: CDR1 MGHRA, CDR2 YSYEKL. CDR3 in amino acids: CASSQARDMQFF. CDR3 nucleotides: TGCGCCAGCAGCCAGGCCCGGGACATGCAGTTCTTC.

V usage is TRBV14 and J usage is TRBJ2-5; 12 bases are a match to TRBD2. The CDR3 loop spans 15 amino acids. J gave up 5 bases and V 3 bases, and 4 bases lay outside the gene matches. Germline CDR1 SGHDN, CDR2 FVKESK. The CDR3 bases are TGTGCCAGCAGCCATGGGACTAGCGGGCGGGAGACCCAGTACTTC. Translating gives CASSHGTSGRETQYF.

A few counts support this clone. The rearrangement joins TRBV29-1 to TRBJ2-7; TRBD2 agrees at 11 bases. V lost 1 base, J lost 3 bases, and 8 bases stayed unmatched. The CDR3 loop spans 16 amino acids. Germline CDR1 reads SQVTM; CDR2 reads ANQGSEA. CDR3 sequence (DNA): TGCAGCGTTGAAGGGCTGGGGACTAGCGGAGACTACGAGCAGTACTTC. This translates into CSVEGLGTSGDYEQYF.

V is TRBV5-1 and J is TRBJ2-7; 7 positions agree with TRBD1. V shed 4 bases and J 3 bases; nucleotides not matched to a gene: 10. Germline loops: CDR1 SGHRS, CDR2 YFSETQ. This CDR3 has 15 amino acids. In nucleotides, the CDR3 is TGCGCCAGCAGCAACGGACAGGAAGGGATCTACGAGCAGTACTTC. It is translated as CASSNGQEGIYEQYF. Full variable domain (remainder filled in from reference TRBV5-1 and TRBJ2-7): KAGVTQTPRYLIKTRGQQVTLSCSPISGHRSVSWYQQTPGQGLQFLFEYFSETQRNKGNFPGRFSGRQFSNSRSEMNVSTLELGDSALYLCASSNGQEGIYEQYFGPGTRLTVT.

This clone was observed a single time. The V call is TRBV16, the J call TRBJ1-1; TRBD1 agrees at 8 bases. The length of the CDR3 is 16 residues. Germline V gene lookup returns CDR1 KGHSY and CDR2 FQNENV. J gave up 4 bases and V 0 bases, and 7 bases lay outside the gene matches. The CDR3 spells CASSQSTGTGSTEAFF. DNA of the CDR3: TGTGCCAGCAGCCAATCGACCGGGACAGGTAGCACTGAAGCTTTCTTT.

The V gene is TRBV2, the J gene TRBJ2-1; 7 nucleotides align to TRBD1. V was clipped by 7 bases and J by 5 bases; unmatched bases: 14. CDR3 length: 16 residues. Germline V gene lookup returns CDR1 SNHLY and CDR2 FYNNEI. The CDR3 region has the DNA TGTGCCAGCAAAAAGTCCCCGGGACAGATAAACAATGAGCAGTTCTTC. Encoded protein: CASKKSPGQINNEQFF.

This clone was observed once. In nucleotides, the CDR3 is TGTGCCAGCTCACCCCTAGTTAATACGCAGTATTTT. This gives the protein CASSPLVNTQYF. J is TRBJ2-3 and V is TRBV18; no definite D call. The CDR3 consists of 12 residues. Trimming removed 3 bases at V and 7 bases at J, with 8 bases between. CDR1 is KGHSH, CDR2 LQKENI, per germline.

V and J are TRBV30 and TRBJ2-1; possibly TRBD2 for D (5 bases). The V and J ends lost 1 base and 10 bases respectively, with 11 bases between them. Germline CDR1 is GTSNPN and CDR2 is SVGIG (reference sequence). CDR3 length equals 12 residues. CDR3 DNA sequence: TGTGCCTGGAGTGACGGGTCGGGGGAGCAGTTCTTC. Its translation: CAWSDGSGEQFF.

This clone was seen a few times. The genes are TRBV5-1 and TRBJ2-2; D gene uncertain. The germline gives CDR1 SGHRS, CDR2 YFSETQ. With 3 bases removed from V and 0 bases from J, the gap between germline ends came to 6 bases. This CDR3 is built from 14 residues. As DNA, the CDR3 is TGCGCCAGCAGCTGGCCCTCGAACACCGGGGAGCTGTTTTTT. This gives the protein CASSWPSNTGELFF.

The chain recombines TRBV7-8 with TRBJ1-5, with D perhaps matching TRBD1 (6 bases). The V end was cut by 4 bases, the J end by 2 bases, with 15 bases between. The germline CDR1 and CDR2 sequences are SGHVS and FQNEAQ. The CDR3 covers 16 residues. CDR3 protein: CASSSEQGMGNQPQHF. As DNA, the CDR3 is TGTGCCAGCAGCTCAGAACAGGGAATGGGCAATCAGCCCCAGCATTTT. Variable domain in full (rest from reference TRBV7-8 and TRBJ1-5): GAGVSQSPRYKVAKRGQDVALRCDPISGHVSLFWYQQALGQGPEFLTYFQNEAQLDKSGLPSDRFFAERPEGSVSTLKIQRTQQEDSAVYLCASSSEQGMGNQPQHFGDGTRLSIL.

V and J are TRBV7-3 and TRBJ1-1, with D perhaps TRBD1 (5 bases). V dropped 5 bases and J dropped 1 base, with 11 bases sitting between them. The CDR3 length is 14 residues. Germline lookup yields CDR1 SGHTA and CDR2 FQGTGA. CDR3 protein: CASSVAGGNTEAFF. As DNA, the CDR3 is TGTGCCAGCAGCGTAGCCGGGGGGAACACTGAAGCTTTCTTT.

Worth noting for this clone: This sample includes further DNA sequences coding for the same CDR3. This chain links TRBV28 with TRBJ1-2; 7 bases map to TRBD1. V gave up 6 bases and J gave up 3 bases; unmatched junction bases: 4. Germline V gene sequence: CDR1 MDHEN, CDR2 SYDVKM. The CDR3 runs 13 residues. The CDR3 DNA follows: TGTGCCAGCAGGGAAGGGACAGACTATGGCTACACCTTC. It yields the protein CASREGTDYGYTF.

The chain is built from TRBV3-1 (or the pseudogene TRBV3-2) and TRBJ1-2, with D possibly matching TRBD1 (6 bases). Germline CDR1 LGHDT, CDR2 YNNKEL (reference sequence). The CDR3 extends over 15 amino acids. V was pared by 3 bases and J by 7 bases, with 18 bases between. CDR3 sequence (DNA): TGTGCCAGCAGCCAGACCCACAGGGATTTGCGTGGCTACACCTTC. It is translated as CASSQTHRDLRGYTF.

V gene TRBV29-1 combines with J gene TRBJ1-1; D is possibly TRBD1 (5 bases). V lost 1 base to trimming and J lost 5 bases, with 14 bases between them. CDR3 length: 14 amino acids. Germline V gene data show CDR1 as SQVTM and CDR2 as ANQGSEA. The CDR3 DNA is TGCAGCGTTGAAGCGAACGCCGGGGGGACTGAAGCTTTCTTT. Its protein product is CSVEANAGGTEAFF.